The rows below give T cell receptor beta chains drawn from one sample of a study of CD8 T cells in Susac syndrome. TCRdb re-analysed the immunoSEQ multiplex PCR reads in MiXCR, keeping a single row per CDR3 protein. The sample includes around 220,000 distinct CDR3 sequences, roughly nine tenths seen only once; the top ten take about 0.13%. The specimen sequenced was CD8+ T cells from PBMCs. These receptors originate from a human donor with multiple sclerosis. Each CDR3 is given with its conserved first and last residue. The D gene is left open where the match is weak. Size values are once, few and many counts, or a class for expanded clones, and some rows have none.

TGCAGTGCTAGTGGACAGGTTAGCGGCTACGAGCAGTACTTC CSASGQVSGYEQYF TRBV20-1 - TRBJ2-7 -
TGTGCCAGCAGCTATGGACAGCCCTATGGCTACACCTTC CASSYGQPYGYTF TRBV5-6 - TRBJ1-2 -
TGTGCCAGCCGTATGGAAGGGCACAATCAGCCCCAGCATTTT CASRMEGHNQPQHF TRBV27 - TRBJ1-5 -
TGTGCCAGCAGCCTACTTGGCCGGGTGTCTGGCTCCACTGAAGCTTTCTTT CASSLLGRVSGSTEAFF TRBV3-1 - TRBJ1-1 -
TGTGCCAGCAGTTACTCGGATGCGGGGAACTATGGCTACACCTTC CASSYSDAGNYGYTF TRBV6-5 - TRBJ1-2 -
TGTGCCAGCAGCTTAGAGGGGACAGGCTACCAAGAGACCCAGTACTTC CASSLEGTGYQETQYF TRBV7-6 once TRBJ2-5 TRBD1
TGTGCCAGCAGTTCAGCGGGAAACTACGAGCAGTACTTC CASSSAGNYEQYF TRBV27 - TRBJ2-7 TRBD2
TGTGCCAGCAGTCCAGGGAGTTGGGGGGCCATCCTCCATCTCTATGGCTACACCTTC CASSPGSWGAILHLYGYTF TRBV27 - TRBJ1-2 -
TGTGCCTGGAGTGTTGAGCATACCTACGAGCAGTACTTC CAWSVEHTYEQYF TRBV30 - TRBJ2-7 -
TGTGCCACCAGCATATACAGGTCAGATACGCAGTATTTT CATSIYRSDTQYF TRBV15 - TRBJ2-3 -
TGTGCCAGCAGTTTTTCAAGCTCTGGGGCCAACGTCCTGACTTTC CASSFSSSGANVLTF TRBV12-3/TRBV12-4 - TRBJ2-6 -
TGCAGTGCTAGAGATGGGACGCAGCCCCAGCATTTT CSARDGTQPQHF TRBV20-1 - TRBJ1-5 -
TGTGCCAGCAGCCTCGGGGGAGGGCTCAATCAGCCCCAGCATTTT CASSLGGGLNQPQHF TRBV13 - TRBJ1-5 -